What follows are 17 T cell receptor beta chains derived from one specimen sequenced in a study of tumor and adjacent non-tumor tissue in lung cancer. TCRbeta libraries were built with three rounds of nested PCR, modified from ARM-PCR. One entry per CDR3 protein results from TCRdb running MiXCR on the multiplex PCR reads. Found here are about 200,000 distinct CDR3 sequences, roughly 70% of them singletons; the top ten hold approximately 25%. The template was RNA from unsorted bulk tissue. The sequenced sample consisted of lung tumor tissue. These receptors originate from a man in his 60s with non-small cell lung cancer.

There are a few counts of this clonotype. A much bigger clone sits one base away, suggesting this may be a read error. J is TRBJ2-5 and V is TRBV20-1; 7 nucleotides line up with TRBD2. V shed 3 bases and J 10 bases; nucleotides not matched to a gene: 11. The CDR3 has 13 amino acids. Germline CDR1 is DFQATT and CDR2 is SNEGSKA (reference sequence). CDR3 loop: CSASLAGDSIQYF. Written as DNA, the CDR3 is TGCAGTGCTAGCCTCGCGGGGGATAGCATCCAGTACTTC.

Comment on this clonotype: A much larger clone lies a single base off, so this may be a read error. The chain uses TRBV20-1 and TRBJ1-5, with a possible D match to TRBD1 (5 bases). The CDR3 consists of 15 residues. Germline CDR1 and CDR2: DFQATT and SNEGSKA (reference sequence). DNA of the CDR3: TGCAGTGATAGAGGGGACCGGGCCGACAATCAGCCCCAGCATTTT. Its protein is CSDRGDRADNQPQHF.

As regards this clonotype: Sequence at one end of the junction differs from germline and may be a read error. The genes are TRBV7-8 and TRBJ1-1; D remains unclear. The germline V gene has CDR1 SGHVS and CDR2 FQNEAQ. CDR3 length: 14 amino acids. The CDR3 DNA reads TGTGCCAGCACCTTAGTTTGGGAACTGGATGAAACTTTCTTT. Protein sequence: CASTLVWELDETFF.

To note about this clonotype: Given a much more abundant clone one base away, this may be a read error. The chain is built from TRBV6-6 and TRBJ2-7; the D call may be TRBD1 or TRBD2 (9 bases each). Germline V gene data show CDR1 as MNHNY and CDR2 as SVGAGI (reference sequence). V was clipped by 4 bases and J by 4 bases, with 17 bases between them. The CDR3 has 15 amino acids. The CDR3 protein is CASSCLAGQGYEQYF. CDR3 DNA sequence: TGTGCCAGCAGTTGCCTAGCGGGACAGGGATACGAGCAGTACTTC.

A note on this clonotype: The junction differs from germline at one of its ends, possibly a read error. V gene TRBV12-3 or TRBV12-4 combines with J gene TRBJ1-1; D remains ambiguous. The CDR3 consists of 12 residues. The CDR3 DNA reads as TGTGCCAACAGTCGACACTATGCTGAAGCTTTCTTT. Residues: CANSRHYAEAFF.

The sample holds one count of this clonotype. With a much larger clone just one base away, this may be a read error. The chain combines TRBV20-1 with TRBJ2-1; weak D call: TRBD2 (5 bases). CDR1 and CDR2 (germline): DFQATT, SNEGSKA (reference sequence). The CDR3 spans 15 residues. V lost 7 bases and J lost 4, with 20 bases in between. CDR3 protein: CSDAIDYGQYNEQFF. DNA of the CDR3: TGCAGTGATGCAATTGACTACGGGCAGTACAATGAGCAGTTCTTC.

The CDR3 nucleotides read TGTGCCAGCAGTCCCCTGAGAGCTACCGGGGAGCTGTTTTTT. It specifies CASSPLRATGELFF. This chain links TRBV12-3 or TRBV12-4 with TRBJ2-2; D is undetermined. V was pared by 5 bases and J by 5 bases, with 12 bases between. This CDR3 contains 14 residues.

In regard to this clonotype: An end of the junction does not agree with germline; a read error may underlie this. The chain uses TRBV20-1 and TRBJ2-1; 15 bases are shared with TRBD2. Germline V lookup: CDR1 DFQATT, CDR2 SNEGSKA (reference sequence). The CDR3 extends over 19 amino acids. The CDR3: CSAIHPGLAGGSSYNKQFF. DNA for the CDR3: TGCAGTGCCATCCATCCCGGACTAGCGGGGGGGAGCTCCTACAATAAGCAGTTTTTC.

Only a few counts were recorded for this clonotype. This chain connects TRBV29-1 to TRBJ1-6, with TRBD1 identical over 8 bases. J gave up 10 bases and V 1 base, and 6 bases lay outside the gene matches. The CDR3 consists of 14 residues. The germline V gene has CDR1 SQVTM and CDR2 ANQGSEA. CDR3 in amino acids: CSVEGTGSHSPLHF. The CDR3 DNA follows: TGCAGCGTTGAAGGGACAGGGTCACACTCACCCCTCCACTTT.

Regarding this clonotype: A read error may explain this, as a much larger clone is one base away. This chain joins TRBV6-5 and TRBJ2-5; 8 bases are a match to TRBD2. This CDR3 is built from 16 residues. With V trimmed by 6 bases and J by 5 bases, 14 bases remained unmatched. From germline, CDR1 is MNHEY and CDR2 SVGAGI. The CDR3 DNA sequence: TGTGCCAGCAGGGAAAGACTAGCGAGGGGAGCGGAGACCCAGTACTTC. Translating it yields CASRERLARGAETQYF.

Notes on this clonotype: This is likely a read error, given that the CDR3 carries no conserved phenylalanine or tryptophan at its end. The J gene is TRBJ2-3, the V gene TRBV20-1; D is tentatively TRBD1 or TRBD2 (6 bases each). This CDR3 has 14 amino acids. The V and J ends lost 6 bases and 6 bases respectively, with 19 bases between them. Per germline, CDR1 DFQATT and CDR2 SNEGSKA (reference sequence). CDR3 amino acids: CSASDIWGADTQYI. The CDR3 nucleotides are TGCAGTGCCTCGGACATCTGGGGGGCGGATACGCAGTATATT.

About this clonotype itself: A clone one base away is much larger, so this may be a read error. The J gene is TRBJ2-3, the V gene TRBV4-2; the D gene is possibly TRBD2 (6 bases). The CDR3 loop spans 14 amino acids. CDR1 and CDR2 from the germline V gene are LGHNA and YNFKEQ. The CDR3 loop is CANSQERSGGGGDF. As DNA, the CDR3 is TGTGCCAACAGCCAAGAACGAAGTGGGGGAGGAGGAGATTTT.

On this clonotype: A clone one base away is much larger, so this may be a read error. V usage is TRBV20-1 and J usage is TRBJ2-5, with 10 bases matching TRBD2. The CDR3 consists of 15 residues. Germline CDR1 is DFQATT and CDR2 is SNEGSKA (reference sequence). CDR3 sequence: CGARDSGGRQETQYF. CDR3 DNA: TGCGGTGCTAGAGATAGCGGGGGGCGCCAAGAGACCCAGTACTTC.

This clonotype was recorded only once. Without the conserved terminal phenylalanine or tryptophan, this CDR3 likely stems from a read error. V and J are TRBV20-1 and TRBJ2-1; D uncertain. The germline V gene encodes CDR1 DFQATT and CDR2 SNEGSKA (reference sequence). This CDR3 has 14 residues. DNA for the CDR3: TGTAGTGCTAGAGCCCAAGCGTCCTACAATGAGCAGTTCTTA. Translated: CSARAQASYNEQFL.

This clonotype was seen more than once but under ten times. CDR3 DNA: TGTGCCAGCAGTTTAAACATCCAGGCCACTGAAGCTTTCTTT. Its translation: CASSLNIQATEAFF. J is TRBJ1-1 and V is TRBV12-3 or TRBV12-4; D unclear. V was shortened by 2 bases and J by 4 bases, with 11 bases between the two germline ends. This CDR3 has 14 amino acids.

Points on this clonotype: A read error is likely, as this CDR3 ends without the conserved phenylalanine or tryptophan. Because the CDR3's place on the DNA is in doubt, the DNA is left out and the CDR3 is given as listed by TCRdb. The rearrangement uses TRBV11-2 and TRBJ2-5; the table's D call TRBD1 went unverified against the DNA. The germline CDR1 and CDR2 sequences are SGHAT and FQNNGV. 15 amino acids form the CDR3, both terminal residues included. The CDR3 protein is CASSLIRGGGETQYS.

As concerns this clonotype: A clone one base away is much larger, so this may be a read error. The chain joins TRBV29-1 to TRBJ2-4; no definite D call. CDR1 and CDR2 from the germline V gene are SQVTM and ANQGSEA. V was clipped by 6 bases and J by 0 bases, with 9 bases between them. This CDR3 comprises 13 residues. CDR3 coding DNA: TGCAGCGTGCAGGAACTAGCCAAAAACATTCAGTACTTC. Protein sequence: CSVQELAKNIQYF. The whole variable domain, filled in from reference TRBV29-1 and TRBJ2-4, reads SAVISQKPSRDICQRGTSLTIQCQVDSQVTMMFWYRQQPGQSLTLIATANQGSEATYESGFVIDKFPISRPNLTFSTLTVSNMSPEDSSIYLCSVQELAKNIQYFGAGTRLSVL.